This T cell receptor beta chain was recovered during a study of cytomegalovirus exposure and HLA in healthy donors. Study-wide results and limits: Using a false discovery rate of 0.05, a later analysis showed that fewer than 20,000 TCR beta sequences were associated with HLA alleles.

Notes on this clone: Its target is not known.

60 Vbeta and 13 Jbeta primers were used in PCR. In the source study's methods: An analysis performed later counted 75 million to 80 million unique TCR beta chains (approximately 12 million of them shared). The data were produced by immunoSEQ multiplex PCR, yet TCRdb's version contains in-frame clones alone and is incomplete. Clone size and V and J calls were adopted from that table, with D and trimming inferred from the DNA. Seen here are 75,000 to 100,000 clones, about 80% observed once, and the top ten hold around 3.6%. The sample was PBMCs. The source of this sequence is a middle-aged man in good health and CMV-seronegative.

The CDR3 is CASSSLNRTGRTLIAKNIQYF. CDR3 in DNA: TGTGCCAGCAGTTCCTTAAACCGGACAGGGCGGACACTTATAGCCAAAAACATTCAGTACTTC. The V and J genes are TRBV28 and TRBJ2-4; TRBD1 aligns across 8 bases. Looked up from germline, CDR1 is MDHEN and CDR2 is SYDVKM. V lost 4 bases, J lost 0 bases, and 20 bases stayed unmatched. The CDR3 consists of 21 residues.